The rows below give T cell receptor beta chains drawn from one sample of a study of cytomegalovirus exposure and HLA in healthy donors. Here immunoSEQ multiplex PCR was the method, and the copy in TCRdb shows in-frame clones only, minus some. The sample includes under 250,000 clones, nearly 80% of them seen just once. Sequenced input: PBMCs. The receptor source for this set is a male donor in good health and CMV-seronegative. Both conserved end residues are part of each CDR3. Fields, in order: V gene, J gene, CDR3 protein.

v_call: TRBV7-9
j_call: TRBJ2-7
cdr3_aa: CASTGPGQSYEQYF

v_call: TRBV6-5
j_call: TRBJ2-7
cdr3_aa: CASSPSSGRPYEQYF

v_call: TRBV11-2
j_call: TRBJ1-1
cdr3_aa: CASSSVRSNTEAFF

v_call: TRBV9
j_call: TRBJ2-5
cdr3_aa: CASSVEDPGAETQYF

v_call: TRBV30
j_call: TRBJ1-1
cdr3_aa: CAWSLQGLNTEAFF

v_call: TRBV19
j_call: TRBJ1-6
cdr3_aa: CASSLTGGESPLHF

v_call: TRBV6-5
j_call: TRBJ1-4
cdr3_aa: CASRHGEKLFF

v_call: TRBV5-5
j_call: TRBJ2-5
cdr3_aa: CASSGLAGGQETQYF

v_call: TRBV5-4
j_call: TRBJ1-2
cdr3_aa: CASSLETGGFYGYTF

v_call: TRBV7-8
j_call: TRBJ2-3
cdr3_aa: CASSLVQSSTDTQYF

v_call: TRBV7-2
j_call: TRBJ1-1
cdr3_aa: CASSSLPGWNTEAFF

v_call: TRBV4-3
j_call: TRBJ2-7
cdr3_aa: CASSQSLSGSSYEQYF

v_call: TRBV30
j_call: TRBJ2-5
cdr3_aa: CAWDRGKGETQYF

v_call: TRBV9
j_call: TRBJ2-7
cdr3_aa: CASMKSQRQPYEQYF

v_call: TRBV5-5
j_call: TRBJ2-7
cdr3_aa: CASSLRGGSYEQYF

v_call: TRBV25-1
j_call: TRBJ2-7
cdr3_aa: CASSRGDRRNEQYF

v_call: TRBV29-1
j_call: .
cdr3_aa: CSVDLAGGSYEQYF

v_call: TRBV7-9
j_call: TRBJ2-1
cdr3_aa: CASSLDGTGIDEQFF

v_call: TRBV14
j_call: TRBJ1-3
cdr3_aa: CASSPLGNTIYF